The rows below give T cell receptor beta chains drawn from one sample of a study of CD8+ T cells in alopecia areata. Clones were sequenced by immunoSEQ multiplex PCR, and TCRdb holds only the in-frame ones, with some missing. This table holds 69,000 or so clones, roughly 60% found once. The material sequenced was CD8+ T cells sorted from blood, taken at week 0. Receptors originate from a human donor with alopecia areata. CDR3s include the opening cysteine and the closing phenylalanine or tryptophan. D genes are given only for firm matches. Size values are once, few and many counts, or a class for expanded clones, and some rows have none.

J	V	D	size	CDR3	DNA
TRBJ2-7	TRBV29-1	-	-	CSVEGLVGTYTEQYF	TGCAGCGTTGAAGGGTTAGTAGGAACCTATACCGAGCAGTACTTC
TRBJ2-7	TRBV19	TRBD2	few	CASSIGGGEYEQYF	TGTGCCAGTAGTATTGGCGGGGGGGAATACGAGCAGTACTTC
TRBJ2-1	TRBV18	TRBD2	-	CASSGGLAGESHEQFF	TGTGCCAGCTCGGGGGGACTAGCGGGAGAGTCCCATGAGCAGTTCTTC
TRBJ1-1	TRBV7-3	TRBD1	-	CASSIGQEEAFF	TGTGCCAGCAGCATCGGACAGGAAGAAGCTTTCTTT
TRBJ2-2	TRBV29-1	-	-	CSVLSTGRNTGELFF	TGCAGCGTATTATCTACGGGACGAAACACCGGGGAGCTGTTTTTT
TRBJ2-1	TRBV5-1	TRBD2	-	CASTYGGGEQFF	TGCGCCAGCACCTACGGCGGGGGTGAGCAGTTCTTC
TRBJ2-7	TRBV5-4	-	-	CASSLGQNYEQYF	TGTGCCAGCAGCTTGGGACAGAACTACGAGCAGTACTTC
TRBJ2-1	TRBV18	-	-	CASSLKNNEQFF	TGTGCCAGCTCCTTGAAGAACAATGAGCAGTTCTTC
TRBJ2-2	TRBV4-3	TRBD2	-	CASSQGLADNTGELFF	TGCGCCAGCAGCCAAGGGCTAGCGGATAACACCGGGGAGCTGTTTTTT
TRBJ2-1	TRBV29-1	-	-	CSAEVGTHQFF	TGCAGCGCCGAGGTCGGGACTCACCAGTTCTTC
TRBJ2-3	TRBV29-1	TRBD1	-	CSAEDRGRKDTQYF	TGCAGCGCCGAGGACAGGGGGCGCAAAGATACGCAGTATTTT
TRBJ1-1	TRBV9	TRBD1	-	CASTGGQTDTEAFF	TGTGCCAGCACAGGGGGACAGACGGACACTGAAGCTTTCTTT
TRBJ2-5	TRBV5-6	TRBD2	-	CASSPRLAGQETQYF	TGTGCCAGCAGCCCCCGACTAGCGGGCCAAGAGACCCAGTACTTC
TRBJ2-7	TRBV7-8	-	-	CASSLAGPGAYEQYF	TGTGCCAGCAGCTTAGCGGGCCCAGGAGCCTACGAGCAGTACTTC
TRBJ2-2	TRBV29-1	-	-	CSVEGGPNTGELFF	TGCAGCGTGGAAGGGGGACCGAACACCGGGGAGCTGTTTTTT
TRBJ1-2	TRBV29-1	-	few	CSVLGQAGRGYGYTF	TGCAGCGTTCTGGGTCAGGCAGGACGGGGCTATGGCTACACCTTC